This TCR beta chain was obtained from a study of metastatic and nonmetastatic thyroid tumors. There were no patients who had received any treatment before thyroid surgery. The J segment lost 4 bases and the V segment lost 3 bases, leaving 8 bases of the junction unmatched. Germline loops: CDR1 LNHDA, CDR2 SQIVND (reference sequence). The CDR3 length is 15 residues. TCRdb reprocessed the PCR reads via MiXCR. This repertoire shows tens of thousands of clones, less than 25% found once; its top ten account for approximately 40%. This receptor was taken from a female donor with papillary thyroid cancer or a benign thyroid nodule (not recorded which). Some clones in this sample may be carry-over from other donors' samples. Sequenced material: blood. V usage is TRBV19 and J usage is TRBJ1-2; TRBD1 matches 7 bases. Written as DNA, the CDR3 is TGTGCCAGTAGTATTCTGGCAGGGGGACTCTATGGCTACACCTTC. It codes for CASSILAGGLYGYTF.